Listed below are T cell receptor beta chains from one sample, sequenced in a study of T-cell reconstitution after alpha-beta-depleted transplantation in children. TCRdb re-called the PCR reads with MiXCR, one entry per CDR3 protein. Among about 360,000 distinct CDR3 sequences listed, about an eighth were seen once. This sample comprised PBMCs, obtained from the stem cell graft. The receptors here all came from a human donor who donated a stem cell graft to a child with Fanconi anemia. Both conserved end residues are part of each CDR3. Each record gives: J gene, V gene, clone size, D gene, CDR3 DNA, CDR3 protein. A D gene is named only where the DNA matches it firmly. Only some rows state a clone size, as once, few, many or a class for expanded clones.

TRBJ1-5	TRBV6-5	few	.	TGTGCCAGCAGTTACCACCAGGGCGTCAATCAGCCCCAGCATTTT	CASSYHQGVNQPQHF
TRBJ2-3	TRBV5-1	few	.	TGCGCCAGCAGCTTGGCGCAAAAGGATACGCAGTATTTT	CASSLAQKDTQYF
TRBJ2-7	TRBV29-1	few	.	TGCAGCGTCCGGACAGACGAGCAGTACTTC	CSVRTDEQYF
TRBJ2-7	TRBV6-2/TRBV6-3	few	.	TGTGCCAGCAGAAACCCACGGGGGCTCTACGAGCAGTACTTC	CASRNPRGLYEQYF
TRBJ1-5	TRBV7-2	few	TRBD1	TGTGCCAGCAGCTTAGGGGGACAGGGGGCAGGTCAGCCCCAGCATTTT	CASSLGGQGAGQPQHF
TRBJ2-2	TRBV7-2	.	.	TGTGCCAGCAGCTCGGGACGGACTACGAACACCGGGGAGCTGTTTTTT	CASSSGRTTNTGELFF
TRBJ2-5	TRBV29-1	few	.	TGCAGCGTTTTACCAGGGGTAGCAGAGACCCAGTACTTC	CSVLPGVAETQYF
TRBJ2-2	TRBV3-1	many	.	TGTGCCAGCAGCCAAGTGCGTCAGCCGAACACCGGGGAGCTGTTTTTT	CASSQVRQPNTGELFF
TRBJ2-3	TRBV5-1	many	TRBD1	TGCGCCAGCAGCCTGGGAAGGGACAGGGAAGATACGCAGTATTTT	CASSLGRDREDTQYF
TRBJ2-1	TRBV7-9	.	.	TGTGCCAGCAGCCAAGGTCCCGGCAGAATTCATGAGCAGTTCTTC	CASSQGPGRIHEQFF
TRBJ2-1	TRBV29-1	many	.	TGCAGCGTTGGGGGGTGGAATGAGCAGTTCTTC	CSVGGWNEQFF
TRBJ1-1	TRBV30	few	.	TGTGCCTGGACCCGGGTGAACACTGAAGCTTTCTTT	CAWTRVNTEAFF
TRBJ2-1	TRBV11-2	few	.	TGTGCCAGCAGCAGTGGGGTAGTGAGCGGTGAGCAGTTCTTC	CASSSGVVSGEQFF
TRBJ1-1	TRBV6-1	.	TRBD1	TGTGCCAGCAGAGAAGGGACAGGGGCGAACACTGAAGCTTTCTTT	CASREGTGANTEAFF
TRBJ1-1	TRBV7-9	.	TRBD1	TGTGCCAGCAGCTTAAAGGGGGCCCTTGGCGAGGCTTTCTTT	CASSLKGALGEAFF
TRBJ1-1	TRBV7-9	few	.	TGTGCCAGCAGCTTAGATTTGGGAAAGATCACTGAAGCTTTCTTT	CASSLDLGKITEAFF
TRBJ1-4	TRBV5-1	.	.	TGCGCCAGCAGCTTGTCAGCCAGGGAAAGTGAAAAACTGTTTTTT	CASSLSARESEKLFF
TRBJ2-6	TRBV20-1	.	.	TGCAGTGCTAGAGGTCCGGGTGGTGGGGCCAACGTCCTGACTTTC	CSARGPGGGANVLTF
TRBJ2-1	TRBV7-9	.	.	TGTGCCAGCAGCTTAGTAAACATTTACAATGAGCAGTTCTTC	CASSLVNIYNEQFF
TRBJ2-1	TRBV29-1	few	.	TGCAGCGTTGAGCGGGCCCCTTGGGATGAGCAGTTCTTC	CSVERAPWDEQFF
TRBJ1-2	TRBV5-1	.	.	TGCGCCAGCAGCTTAGATTCGACAGAGTACTATGGCTACACCTTC	CASSLDSTEYYGYTF
TRBJ2-5	TRBV5-1	.	TRBD1	TGCGCCAGCAGCTTGGCTCGGACAGGGAGAGGAGAGACCCAGTACTTC	CASSLARTGRGETQYF
TRBJ2-5	TRBV6-1	.	.	TGTGCCAGCAGTGACGCATGGGGGTCCCAGTACTTC	CASSDAWGSQYF
TRBJ1-1	TRBV7-8	.	.	TGTGCCAGCAGCATTAGGGGGGGGAGGATCACTGAAGCTTTCTTT	CASSIRGGRITEAFF
TRBJ1-6	TRBV4-2	.	TRBD1	TGTGCCAGCAGCCAAGCGGACAGGCCAGGGGGTGCTAATTCACCCCTCCACTTT	CASSQADRPGGANSPLHF
TRBJ2-5	TRBV7-9	few	.	TGTGCCAGCAGCTTAAATGGGATTGAGACCCAGTACTTC	CASSLNGIETQYF
TRBJ2-3	TRBV4-3	.	.	TGCGCCAGCAGCCAAGATGCCCCAACCACAGGGTTCGGGAGCACAGATACGCAGTATTTT	CASSQDAPTTGFGSTDTQYF
TRBJ2-3	TRBV29-1	many	.	TGCAGCGTTGAAGGAGGCCTGCGGGGCACAGATACGCAGTATTTT	CSVEGGLRGTDTQYF
TRBJ1-2	TRBV12-3/TRBV12-4	many	.	TGTGCCAGCAGCATAGGGGATTCAGGGAACTATGGCTACACCTTC	CASSIGDSGNYGYTF
TRBJ2-6	TRBV12-3/TRBV12-4	.	.	TGTGCCAGCAGTTTAGATTTAGGGTCAGGGGCCAACGTCCTGACTTTC	CASSLDLGSGANVLTF
TRBJ1-5	TRBV20-1	.	.	TGCAGTGCTAGAGATCTTGGCGGGAATCAGCCCCAGCATTTT	CSARDLGGNQPQHF